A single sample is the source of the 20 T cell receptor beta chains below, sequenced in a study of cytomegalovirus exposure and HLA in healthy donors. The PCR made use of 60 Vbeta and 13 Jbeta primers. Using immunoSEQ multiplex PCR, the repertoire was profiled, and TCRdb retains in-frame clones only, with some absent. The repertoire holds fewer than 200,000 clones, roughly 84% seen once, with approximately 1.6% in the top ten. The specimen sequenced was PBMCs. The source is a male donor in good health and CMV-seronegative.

The CDR3 DNA reads as TGTGCCAGCAGCGTAACAGGGGGGTCCTACAATGAGCAGTTCTTC. It encodes CASSVTGGSYNEQFF. The rearrangement uses TRBV9 and TRBJ2-1; the match to TRBD1 covers 8 bases. The CDR3 runs 15 residues. V lost 1 base and J lost 1; bases outside the gene matches: 1. CDR1 is SGDLS, CDR2 YYNGEE, per germline.

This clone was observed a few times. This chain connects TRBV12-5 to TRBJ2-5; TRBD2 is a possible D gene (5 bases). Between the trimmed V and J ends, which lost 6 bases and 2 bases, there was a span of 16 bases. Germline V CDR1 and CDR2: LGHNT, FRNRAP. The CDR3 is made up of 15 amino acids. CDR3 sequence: CASGATTSGQETQYF. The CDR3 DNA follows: TGTGCTAGTGGCGCGACAACCTCGGGACAAGAGACCCAGTACTTC.

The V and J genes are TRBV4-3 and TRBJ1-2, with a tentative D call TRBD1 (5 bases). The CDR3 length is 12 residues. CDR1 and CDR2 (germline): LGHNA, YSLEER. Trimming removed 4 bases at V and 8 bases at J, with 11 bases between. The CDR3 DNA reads TGCGCCAGCAGCCGGGGCCCGTGGGGCTACACCTTC. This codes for CASSRGPWGYTF.

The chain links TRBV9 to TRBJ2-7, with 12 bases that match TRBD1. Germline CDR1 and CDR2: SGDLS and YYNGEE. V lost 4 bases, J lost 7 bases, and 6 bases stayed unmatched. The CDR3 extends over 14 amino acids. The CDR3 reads CASSTGQGAREQYF. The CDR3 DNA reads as TGTGCCAGCAGCACGGGACAGGGGGCTCGGGAGCAGTACTTC.

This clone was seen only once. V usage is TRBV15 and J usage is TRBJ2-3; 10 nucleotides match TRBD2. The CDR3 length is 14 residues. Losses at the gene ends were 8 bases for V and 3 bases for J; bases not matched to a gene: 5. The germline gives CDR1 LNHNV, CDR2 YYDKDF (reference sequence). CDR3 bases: TGTGCCACCCGTGTAGCGGGAGGTACAGATACGCAGTATTTT. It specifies CATRVAGGTDTQYF.

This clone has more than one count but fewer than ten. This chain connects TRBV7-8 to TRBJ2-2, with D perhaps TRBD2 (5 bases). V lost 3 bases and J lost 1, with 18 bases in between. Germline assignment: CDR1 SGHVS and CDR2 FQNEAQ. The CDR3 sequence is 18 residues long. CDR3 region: CASSFGVRGRRNTGELFF. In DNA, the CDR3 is TGTGCCAGCAGCTTCGGGGTGCGAGGGAGACGGAACACCGGGGAGCTGTTTTTT.

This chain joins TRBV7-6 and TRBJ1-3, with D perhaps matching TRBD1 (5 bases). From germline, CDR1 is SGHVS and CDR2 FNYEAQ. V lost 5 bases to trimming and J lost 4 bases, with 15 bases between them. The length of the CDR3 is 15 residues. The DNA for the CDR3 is TGTGCCAGCAGCCAGACAATGACAGCAGGAAACACCATATATTTT. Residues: CASSQTMTAGNTIYF. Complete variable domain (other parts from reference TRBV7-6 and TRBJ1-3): GAGVSQSPRYKVTKRGQDVALRCDPISGHVSLYWYRQALGQGPEFLTYFNYEAQQDKSGLPNDRFSAERPEGSISTLTIQRTEQRDSAMYRCASSQTMTAGNTIYFGEGSWLTVV.

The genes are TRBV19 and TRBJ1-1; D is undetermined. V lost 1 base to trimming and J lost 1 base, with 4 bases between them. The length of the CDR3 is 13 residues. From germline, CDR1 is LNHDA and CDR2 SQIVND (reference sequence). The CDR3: CASSIGQNTEAFF. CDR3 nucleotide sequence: TGTGCCAGTAGTATAGGGCAGAACACTGAAGCTTTCTTT.

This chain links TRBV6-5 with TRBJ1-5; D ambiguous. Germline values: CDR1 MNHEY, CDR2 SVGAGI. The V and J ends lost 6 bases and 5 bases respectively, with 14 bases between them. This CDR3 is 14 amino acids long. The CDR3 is CASSNARGYQPQHF. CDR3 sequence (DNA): TGTGCCAGCAGCAACGCCCGAGGCTATCAGCCCCAGCATTTT.

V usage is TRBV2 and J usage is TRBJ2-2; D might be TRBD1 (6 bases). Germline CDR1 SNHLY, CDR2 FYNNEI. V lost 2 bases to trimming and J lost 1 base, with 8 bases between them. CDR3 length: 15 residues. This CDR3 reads CASSESTGNTGELFF. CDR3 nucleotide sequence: TGTGCCAGCAGTGAATCGACAGGGAACACCGGGGAGCTGTTTTTT.

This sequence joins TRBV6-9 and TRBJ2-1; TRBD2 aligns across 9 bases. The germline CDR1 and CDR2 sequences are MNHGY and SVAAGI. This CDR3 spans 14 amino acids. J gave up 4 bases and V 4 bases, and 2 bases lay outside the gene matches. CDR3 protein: CASSLLAGYNEQFF. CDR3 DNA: TGTGCCAGCAGTTTACTAGCGGGTTACAATGAGCAGTTCTTC.

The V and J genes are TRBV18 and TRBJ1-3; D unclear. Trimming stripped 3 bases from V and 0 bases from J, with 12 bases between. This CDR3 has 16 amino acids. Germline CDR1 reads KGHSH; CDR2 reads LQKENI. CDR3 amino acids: CASSPNPAISGNTIYF. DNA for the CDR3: TGTGCCAGCTCACCCAACCCTGCGATCTCTGGAAACACCATATATTTT.

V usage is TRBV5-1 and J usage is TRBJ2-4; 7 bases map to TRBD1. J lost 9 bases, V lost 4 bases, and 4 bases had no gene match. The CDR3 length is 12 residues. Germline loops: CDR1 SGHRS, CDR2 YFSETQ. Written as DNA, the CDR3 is TGCGCCAGCAGCACAGGGGTCGGCATTCAGTACTTC. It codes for CASSTGVGIQYF.

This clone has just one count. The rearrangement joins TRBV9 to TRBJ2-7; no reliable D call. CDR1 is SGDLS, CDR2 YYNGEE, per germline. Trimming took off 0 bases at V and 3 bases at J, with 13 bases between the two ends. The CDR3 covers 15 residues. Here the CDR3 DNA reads TGTGCCAGCAGCGTAGATCCTAGTGTGATCTACGAGCAGTACTTC. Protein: CASSVDPSVIYEQYF.

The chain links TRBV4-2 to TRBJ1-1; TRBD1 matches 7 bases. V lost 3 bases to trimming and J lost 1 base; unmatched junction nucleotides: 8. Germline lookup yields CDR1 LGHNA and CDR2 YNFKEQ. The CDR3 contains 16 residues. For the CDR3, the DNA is TGTGCCAGCAGCCAGTCTACAGGGGTTGCGAACACTGAAGCTTTCTTT. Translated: CASSQSTGVANTEAFF.

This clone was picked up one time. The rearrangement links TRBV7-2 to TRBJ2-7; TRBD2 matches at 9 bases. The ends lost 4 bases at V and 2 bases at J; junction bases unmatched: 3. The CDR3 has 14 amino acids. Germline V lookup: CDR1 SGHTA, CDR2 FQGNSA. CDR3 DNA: TGTGCCAGCAGCTCGACTAGCGGTACCTACGAGCAGTACTTC. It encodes CASSSTSGTYEQYF.

CDR3 DNA sequence: TGTGCCAGCCGAACAGGGGTTAACTATGGCTACACCTTC. The encoded protein is CASRTGVNYGYTF. The rearrangement joins TRBV28 to TRBJ1-2, with TRBD1 matching 7 bases. Trimming took 8 bases from V and 1 from J; bases not matched to a gene: 4. Germline CDR1 and CDR2: MDHEN and SYDVKM. The CDR3 consists of 13 residues.

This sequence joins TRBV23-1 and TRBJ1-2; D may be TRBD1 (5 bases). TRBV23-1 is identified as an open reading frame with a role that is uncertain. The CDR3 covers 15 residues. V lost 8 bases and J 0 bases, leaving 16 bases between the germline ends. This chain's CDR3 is CASPPFGAPNYGYTF. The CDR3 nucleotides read TGCGCCAGCCCCCCCTTTGGGGCCCCTAACTATGGCTACACCTTC.

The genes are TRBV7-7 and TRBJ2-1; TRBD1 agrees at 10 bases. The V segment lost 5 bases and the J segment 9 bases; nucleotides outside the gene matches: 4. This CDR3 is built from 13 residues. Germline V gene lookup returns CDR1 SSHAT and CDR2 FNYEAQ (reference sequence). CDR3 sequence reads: CASSLTGGSEQFF. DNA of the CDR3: TGTGCCAGCAGCCTGACAGGGGGCAGTGAGCAGTTCTTC.

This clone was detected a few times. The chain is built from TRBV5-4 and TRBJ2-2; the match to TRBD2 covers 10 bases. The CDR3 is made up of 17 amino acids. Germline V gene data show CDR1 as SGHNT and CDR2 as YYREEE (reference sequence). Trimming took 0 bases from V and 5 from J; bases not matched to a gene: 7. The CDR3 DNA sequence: TGTGCCAGCAGCTTGGTCCCAGCGGGGGGGCCGACCGGGGAGCTGTTTTTT. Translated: CASSLVPAGGPTGELFF.